This TCR beta chain comes out of a study of blood T cell repertoires in COVID-19. Germline CDR1 LGHDT, CDR2 YNNKEL (reference sequence). Trimming took 4 bases from V and 7 from J; bases not matched to a gene: 5. The CDR3 spans 15 residues. In the original workflow: From reference gene primer amplification, estimates of nucleated cell counts were derived. Using immunoSEQ multiplex PCR, the repertoire was profiled, and TCRdb retains in-frame clones only, with some absent. V and J calls and clone size follow that table, whereas D and trimming were derived from the DNA. The profile shows under 200,000 clones, roughly 88% of them singletons. Among Cohort 3 donors, those recovered had two negative PCRs, clearance, or symptom resolution.

This TCR derives from a woman aged 45-65 years who had recovered from COVID-19. Sequenced input: PBMCs or T cells enriched from blood (not recorded which). The chain is built from TRBV3-1 (or the pseudogene TRBV3-2) and TRBJ1-6, with 9 positions matching TRBD1. As DNA, the CDR3 is TGTGCCAGCAGCCTGGGACAGGGTGGAAATTCACCCCTCCACTTT. Translating it yields CASSLGQGGNSPLHF.